Included here is one T cell receptor beta chain sequence, with context. Preparing the TCRbeta library involved the use of unique molecular identifiers. MiXCR, run by TCRdb on the PCR reads, gives a single entry per CDR3 protein. The data contain around 480,000 distinct CDR3 sequences, about 31% of them singletons. The sample comes from a study of T-cell reconstitution after alpha-beta-depleted transplantation in children. The CDR3 is 13 amino acids. Between the trimmed V and J ends, which lost 2 bases and 3 bases, there was a span of 7 bases. Germline assignment: CDR1 MNHEY and CDR2 SVGEGT. The sequencing here drew on PBMCs from the stem cell graft donor, taken from the stem cell graft. The chain combines TRBV6-2 or TRBV6-3 with TRBJ1-1; D gene uncertain. The receptor's source is a human donor who donated a stem cell graft to a child with aplastic anemia. In DNA, the CDR3 is TGTGCCAGCAGTTACAACCTGGACACTGAAGCTTTCTTT. Translation: CASSYNLDTEAFF.